This record covers a single T cell receptor (beta chain). A much larger clone sits a single nucleotide away, making a read error possible. This specimen comes from a study of T cell repertoires in cytomegalovirus infection. TCRdb processed the reads anew with MiXCR; each CDR3 protein has one entry. The sample carries some 400,000 distinct CDR3 sequences, 31% recorded once. Trimming pared 1 base from V and 5 bases from J, leaving 9 bases between. CDR3 length equals 14 residues. In germline, CDR1 is SEHNR, CDR2 FQNEAQ (reference sequence). The TCR comes from a human donor in good health (CMV status not recorded). Some clones in this sample may be carry-over from other donors' samples. The chain is built from TRBV7-9 and TRBJ1-5; tentatively, D is TRBD1 (6 bases). Sequencing was performed on PBMCs. The CDR3 nucleotides read TGTGCCAGCAGCTTAGGGGGGGGCCATCAGCCCCAGCATTTT. This gives the protein CASSLGGGHQPQHF.